The 15 T cell receptor beta chains in this list originate from one sample, sequenced in a study of cytomegalovirus exposure and HLA in healthy donors. The PCR made use of 60 Vbeta and 13 Jbeta primers. This table comes from immunoSEQ multiplex PCR, and its TCRdb copy is limited to in-frame clones, with some not included. The sample holds about 170,000 clones; around 80% are singletons and the top ten take 2.4%. Sequenced input: PBMCs. These receptors all stem from a male donor in good health and CMV-seronegative.

This clone has a single count. A read error may produce the germline difference seen at one junction end. This chain links TRBV27 with TRBJ2-2; 10 bases align to TRBD2. The CDR3 consists of 16 residues. CDR1 and CDR2 from the germline V gene are MNHEY and SMNVEV (reference sequence). The CDR3 here is CASRFSSGSGAGELFF. The CDR3, as DNA: TGTGCCAGCCGTTTCTCTAGCGGGAGCGGCGCCGGGGAGCTGTTTTTT.

The V call is TRBV29-1, the J call TRBJ2-7, with 9 bases aligning to TRBD1. The CDR3 runs 14 residues. Germline trimming cut 1 base from V and 0 bases from J; bases unmatched to any gene: 1. From germline, CDR1 is SQVTM and CDR2 ANQGSEA. As DNA, the CDR3 is TGCAGCGTTGAAGGGGACAGGGACTCCTACGAGCAGTACTTC. This translates into CSVEGDRDSYEQYF.

This chain joins TRBV7-9 and TRBJ2-3; tentative D call: TRBD1 (7 bases). The germline V gene has CDR1 SEHNR and CDR2 FQNEAQ (reference sequence). Trimming left V 2 bases short and J 2 bases short, with 14 bases between. The CDR3 is made up of 16 amino acids. The CDR3 is CASSLIQGGFTDTQYF. Here the CDR3 DNA reads TGTGCCAGCAGCTTAATCCAGGGGGGTTTCACAGATACGCAGTATTTT.

The V gene is TRBV7-8, the J gene TRBJ2-2; 8 nucleotides line up with TRBD1. Germline values: CDR1 SGHVS, CDR2 FQNEAQ. This CDR3 region has 15 residues. Trimming took 4 bases from V and 6 from J; bases not matched to a gene: 7. CDR3 bases: TGTGCCAGCAGCTGGGGCCACAGGGGGTCCGGGGAGCTGTTTTTT. It codes for CASSWGHRGSGELFF. The full variable domain, completed using reference TRBV7-8 and TRBJ2-2, is GAGVSQSPRYKVAKRGQDVALRCDPISGHVSLFWYQQALGQGPEFLTYFQNEAQLDKSGLPSDRFFAERPEGSVSTLKIQRTQQEDSAVYLCASSWGHRGSGELFFGEGSRLTVL.

On this clone: Its ends do not fully match the called genes, so a read error is possible. V usage is TRBV29-1 and J usage is TRBJ1-2, with TRBD1 matching 9 bases. The CDR3 has 13 amino acids. Germline assignment: CDR1 SQVTM and CDR2 ANQGSEA. CDR3 DNA sequence: TGCAGCGTCCGGGGACAGGGCCTCGTCGGCTACCCCTTC. Translation gives CSVRGQGLVGYPF.

The rearrangement joins TRBV21-1 to TRBJ2-1; the DNA was not used to check the table's D call, TRBD1. TRBV21-1 is a documented pseudogene. The CDR3 is 16 amino acids. The CDR3 protein is CASSDDRVEVYNEQFF. In DNA, the CDR3 is TGTGCCAGCAGCGACGACAGGGTTGAAGTTTACAATGAGCAGTTCTTC.

The CDR3: CASSFRGMNTEAFF. The CDR3 DNA follows: TGTGCCAGCAGCTTCAGGGGAATGAACACTGAAGCTTTCTTT. The genes are TRBV5-4 and TRBJ1-1; D possibly corresponds to TRBD1 (6 bases). Per the germline V gene, CDR1 is SGHNT and CDR2 is YYREEE (reference sequence). CDR3 length equals 14 residues. Deletions cut 2 bases from V and 0 bases from J, with 8 bases between.

The chain is built from TRBV7-3 and TRBJ2-1; 9 nucleotides align to TRBD2. CDR3 size: 14 residues. Germline V gives CDR1 SGHTA, CDR2 FQGTGA. With V trimmed by 4 bases and J by 5 bases, 3 bases remained unmatched. CDR3 in DNA: TGTGCCAGCAGCTCGACTAGCGGAAACAATGAGCAGTTCTTC. Translated: CASSSTSGNNEQFF.

This rearrangement joins TRBV6-5 to TRBJ2-3; TRBD2 agrees at 7 bases. V was clipped by 8 bases and J by 0 bases; unmatched bases: 5. The CDR3 is made up of 14 amino acids. Germline assignment: CDR1 MNHEY and CDR2 SVGAGI. Written as DNA, the CDR3 is TGTGCCAGCGGGACCGGGGGGAGCACAGATACGCAGTATTTT. Its translation: CASGTGGSTDTQYF.

This clone was seen only a few times. The genes are TRBV10-3 and TRBJ2-7, with TRBD2 as a possible D gene (6 bases). V gave up 7 bases and J gave up 2 bases, with 21 bases separating them. The CDR3 loop spans 16 amino acids. Germline values: CDR1 ENHRY, CDR2 SYGVKD. The CDR3 DNA reads as TGTGCCATCACAGGAATACGGGGGAACAATCCCTACGAGCAGTACTTC. This sequence encodes CAITGIRGNNPYEQYF.

This chain uses TRBV19 with TRBJ2-5, with 7 positions matching TRBD1. Germline V gene data show CDR1 as LNHDA and CDR2 as SQIVND (reference sequence). Trimming at V came to 6 bases and at J to 2 bases, leaving 6 bases not matched to a gene. The CDR3 is made up of 14 amino acids. The CDR3 DNA follows: TGTGCCAGTAGAGAGCAGGGACAGCAAGAGACCCAGTACTTC. Translated, it gives CASREQGQQETQYF.

The chain is built from TRBV6-5 and TRBJ2-5; weak D call: TRBD2 (6 bases). Trimming shortened V by 6 bases and J by 5 bases, and 16 bases separated the two germline ends. The length of the CDR3 is 14 residues. Looked up from germline, CDR1 is MNHEY and CDR2 is SVGAGI. CDR3 residues: CASRGARGGETQYF. The CDR3 nucleotides read TGTGCCAGCAGGGGAGCGCGGGGTGGCGAGACCCAGTACTTC.

There are a few counts of this clone. The rearrangement joins TRBV19 to TRBJ1-5, with TRBD1 matching 12 bases. This CDR3 has 14 amino acids. V dropped 3 bases and J dropped 7; count of bases not matched to a gene: 1. Germline loops: CDR1 LNHDA, CDR2 SQIVND (reference sequence). The CDR3 nucleotides read TGTGCCAGTAGTATCGGGACAGGGGGCCAGCCCCAGCATTTT. Encoded protein: CASSIGTGGQPQHF. Full variable domain (outside the CDR3, taken from reference TRBV19 and TRBJ1-5): DGGITQSPKYLFRKEGQNVTLSCEQNLNHDAMYWYRQDPGQGLRLIYYSQIVNDFQKGDIAEGYSVSREKKESFPLTVTSAQKNPTAFYLCASSIGTGGQPQHFGDGTRLSIL.

Details on this clone: A read error may account for a junction end that differs from germline. The chain carries TRBV7-2 and TRBJ1-2; the D gene is possibly TRBD1 (6 bases). CDR3 length: 17 residues. CDR1 is SGHTA, CDR2 FQGNSA, per germline. The CDR3 loop is CASSYGGEQGRYYGYPF. CDR3 DNA sequence: TGTGCCAGCAGCTATGGGGGGGAACAGGGAAGGTACTATGGCTACCCCTTC.

This clone has just one count. The chain links TRBV6-4 to TRBJ2-5, with 11 positions matching TRBD2. The germline V gene encodes CDR1 MRHNA and CDR2 SNTAGT. Unmatched junction bases numbered 8, after V lost 2 bases and J lost 6 bases. The CDR3 spans 16 residues. The CDR3 loop is CASSDRSGGARKTQYF. Here the CDR3 DNA reads TGTGCCAGCAGTGACCGTAGCGGGGGGGCTCGTAAGACCCAGTACTTC.